This T cell receptor beta chain derives from a study of human T cells and chemical hapten exposure. This clonotype has ten or more counts. Its antigen remains unknown. The V gene lost 5 bases and the J gene lost 2 bases, with 13 bases spanning the gap. CDR1 is SGHTA, CDR2 FQGNSA, per germline. The CDR3 consists of 14 residues. As for time point: patch test 2, 6 weeks after DPC sensitization. The treatment is: therapeutic diphenylcyclopropenone sensitization with weekly scalp DPC. Every donor had alopecia and was 18 to 70 years old; all were suitable for DPC. As processed by the authors: Per sample, the median was approximately 100,000 TCRs, with values from about 22,000 to 700,000. From the RACE reads, TCRdb called clonotypes with MiXCR, one entry per CDR3 protein. TCRdb, not the authors, supplied the V and J calls. Among about 40,000 distinct CDR3 sequences, less than 3.5% were seen once, and the ten largest hold roughly 6.6%.

Study outcomes and limitations: High-frequency TCRs, those above 1 in 1000, stayed the same after DPC sensitization. Significantly more large CDR3 similarity clusters were formed by expanded TCRs than by controls.

This clonotype was obtained from a man aged 35 to 55 with alopecia areata. Some clones in this sample may be carry-over from other donors' samples. The gene calls are TRBV7-2 and TRBJ2-7; D is undetermined. The source material was whole blood, sampled in connection with sensitization to the hapten diphenylcyclopropenone (DPC). The CDR3 here is CASSPPQVTYEQYF. DNA of the CDR3: TGTGCCAGCAGCCCCCCGCAGGTAACCTACGAGCAGTACTTC.